Presented here are 20 T cell receptor beta chains from one specimen sequenced in a study of T cell responses to AZD1222 COVID-19 vaccine. The assay was immunoSEQ multiplex PCR, and TCRdb's table has in-frame clones only and misses some. The table records some 180,000 clones, over 85% of them present only once. The input for sequencing was peripheral blood, taken 28 days after the second dose of the MenACWY control vaccine. These receptors were collected from an adult who received the MenACWY meningococcal vaccine as a control.

The V and J genes are TRBV5-1 and TRBJ1-1, with 8 bases aligning to TRBD1. The CDR3 is 15 residues long. Unmatched junction bases numbered 6, after V lost 4 bases and J lost 1 base. Germline V gene data show CDR1 as SGHRS and CDR2 as YFSETQ. CDR3 nucleotides: TGCGCCAGCAGCACCTCCCAGGGGGCGAACACTGAAGCTTTCTTT. It encodes CASSTSQGANTEAFF. Using reference TRBV5-1 and TRBJ1-1 for the parts outside the CDR3, the full variable domain is KAGVTQTPRYLIKTRGQQVTLSCSPISGHRSVSWYQQTPGQGLQFLFEYFSETQRNKGNFPGRFSGRQFSNSRSEMNVSTLELGDSALYLCASSTSQGANTEAFFGQGTRLTVV.

This clone occurred once. The J gene is TRBJ2-3, the V gene TRBV11-2; D uncertain. Between the trimmed V and J ends, which lost 3 bases and 9 bases, there was a span of 13 bases. The CDR3 is 13 amino acids. Germline loops: CDR1 SGHAT, CDR2 FQNNGV. This CDR3 reads CASSFARSDTQYF. The CDR3 bases are TGTGCCAGCAGCTTTGCTAGATCTGACACGCAGTATTTT.

The chain combines TRBV4-1 with TRBJ1-3, with 7 bases matching TRBD1. The CDR3 length is 15 residues. With 3 bases clipped from V and 2 bases from J, the junction kept 4 bases outside the gene matches. Germline V gene sequence: CDR1 MGHRA, CDR2 YSYEKL. This chain's CDR3 is CASSQRQGTGNTIYF. In DNA form, the CDR3 reads TGCGCCAGCAGCCAGAGACAGGGCACTGGAAACACCATATATTTT.

The V gene is TRBV3-1 (or the pseudogene TRBV3-2), the J gene TRBJ2-3, with 11 bases lining up with TRBD2. CDR1 is LGHDT, CDR2 YNNKEL, per germline (reference sequence). The CDR3 is made up of 14 amino acids. V lost 4 bases to trimming and J lost 6 bases; unmatched junction nucleotides: 3. The CDR3 nucleotides are TGTGCCAGCAGCCCTAGCGGGGGGACGGATACGCAGTATTTT. Residues: CASSPSGGTDTQYF.

This sequence joins TRBV4-1 and TRBJ1-4; D call uncertain. The V end lost 5 bases, the J end lost 11 bases, and 9 bases lay between the germline ends. CDR1 MGHRA and CDR2 YSYEKL come from the germline V gene. This CDR3 region has 11 residues. As DNA, the CDR3 is TGCGCCAGCAGCAGCAGACGGAAACTGTTTTTT. This translates into CASSSRRKLFF.

The genes are TRBV9 and TRBJ1-2, with D perhaps matching TRBD1 (5 bases). CDR1 is SGDLS, CDR2 YYNGEE, per germline. This CDR3 is 15 amino acids long. V lost 0 bases, J lost 6 bases, and 15 bases lay in between. The CDR3 region is CASSVGVGRKDGYTF. DNA for the CDR3: TGTGCCAGCAGCGTAGGGGTGGGGCGCAAGGATGGCTACACCTTC. Using reference TRBV9 and TRBJ1-2 for the parts outside the CDR3, the full variable domain is DSGVTQTPKHLITATGQRVTLRCSPRSGDLSVYWYQQSLDQGLQFLIQYYNGEERAKGNILERFSAQQFPDLHSELNLSSLELGDSALYFCASSVGVGRKDGYTFGSGTRLTVV.

The chain has TRBV5-4 and TRBJ2-5; 8 positions match TRBD1. This CDR3 is built from 14 residues. With V trimmed by 1 base and J by 5 bases, 4 bases remained unmatched. Looked up from germline, CDR1 is SGHNT and CDR2 is YYREEE (reference sequence). The CDR3 reads CASSLNAGGETQYF. CDR3 nucleotides: TGTGCCAGCAGCTTGAATGCAGGGGGCGAGACCCAGTACTTC.

The chain combines TRBV2 with TRBJ2-1; 10 bases are a match to TRBD2. CDR1 is SNHLY, CDR2 FYNNEI, per germline. The CDR3 loop spans 15 amino acids. J lost 8 bases, V lost 6 bases, and 10 bases had no gene match. The CDR3: CASSLSGGAFDEQFF. The CDR3 DNA follows: TGTGCCAGCAGCCTAAGCGGGGGGGCCTTTGATGAGCAGTTCTTC.

The chain uses TRBV11-3 and TRBJ1-6; D is unresolved. CDR3 length equals 13 residues. Trimming removed 0 bases from V and 13 bases from J, with 10 bases in between. The germline V gene encodes CDR1 SGHNT and CDR2 YENEEA. The CDR3 region has the DNA TGTGCCAGCAGCTTAGATGCGGGGTCGCCCCTCCACTTT. Encoded protein: CASSLDAGSPLHF. Based on the CDR3 plus reference TRBV11-3 and TRBJ1-6, the full variable domain is EAGVVQSPRYKIIEKKQPVAFWCNPISGHNTLYWYLQNLGQGPELLIRYENEEAVDDSQLPKDRFSAERLKGVDSTLKIQPAELGDSAVYLCASSLDAGSPLHFGNGTRLTVT.

This rearrangement joins TRBV19 to TRBJ2-1; 14 bases are shared with TRBD2. The J segment lost 8 bases and the V segment lost 3 bases, leaving 9 bases of the junction unmatched. This CDR3 has 17 amino acids. Germline V CDR1 and CDR2: LNHDA, SQIVND (reference sequence). DNA for the CDR3: TGTGCCAGTAGTATGATACCCTTGACTAGCGGGGGGGATGAGCAGTTCTTC. Protein product: CASSMIPLTSGGDEQFF.

This chain uses TRBV7-9 with TRBJ2-7; 7 bases line up with TRBD2. The CDR3 extends over 15 amino acids. CDR1 SEHNR and CDR2 FQNEAQ come from the germline V gene (reference sequence). The V gene end was trimmed by 2 bases and the J gene end by 2 bases; junction bases not matched to a gene: 6. CDR3 sequence: CASSLRISGTYEQYF. In DNA form, the CDR3 reads TGTGCCAGCAGCTTAAGGATAAGCGGGACCTACGAGCAGTACTTC.

This CDR3 reads CASSPDRANYGYTF. DNA for the CDR3: TGTGCCAGCAGCCCCGACAGGGCCAACTATGGCTACACCTTC. This sequence joins TRBV9 and TRBJ1-2; the match to TRBD1 covers 7 bases. Germline assignment: CDR1 SGDLS and CDR2 YYNGEE. The trim removed 4 bases at V and 2 bases at J, leaving 5 bases unmatched. There are 14 residues in the CDR3. Combining the CDR3 with reference TRBV9 and TRBJ1-2 gives the whole variable domain DSGVTQTPKHLITATGQRVTLRCSPRSGDLSVYWYQQSLDQGLQFLIQYYNGEERAKGNILERFSAQQFPDLHSELNLSSLELGDSALYFCASSPDRANYGYTFGSGTRLTVV.

The table lists this clone with a count of one. The V gene is TRBV2, the J gene TRBJ1-2; 8 positions match TRBD1. CDR3 length: 14 amino acids. Trimming removed 5 bases from V and 5 bases from J; junction bases left unmatched: 7. Germline V gives CDR1 SNHLY, CDR2 FYNNEI. The CDR3 DNA reads as TGTGCCAGCAGTCTGACAGGGGACCTTTATGGCTACACCTTC. Its protein is CASSLTGDLYGYTF. Drawing the rest from reference TRBV2 and TRBJ1-2, the complete variable domain is EPEVTQTPSHQVTQMGQEVILRCVPISNHLYFYWYRQILGQKVEFLVSFYNNEISEKSEIFDDQFSVERPDGSNFTLKIRSTKLEDSAMYFCASSLTGDLYGYTFGSGTRLTVV.

The rearrangement links TRBV5-4 to TRBJ1-2, with D possibly TRBD1 on 6 matching bases. V was trimmed by 4 bases and J by 4 bases, leaving 11 bases between them. The length of the CDR3 is 13 residues. CDR1 and CDR2 from the germline V gene are SGHNT and YYREEE (reference sequence). CDR3 amino acids: CASSVDRGYGYTF. The DNA for the CDR3 is TGTGCCAGCAGCGTGGACAGAGGCTATGGCTACACCTTC.

This clone was counted once. The chain combines TRBV11-2 with TRBJ1-1; TRBD1 might be the D (5 bases). V was pared by 1 base and J by 4 bases, with 16 bases between. The CDR3 loop spans 16 amino acids. CDR1 is SGHAT and CDR2 is FQNNGV in the germline V gene. The CDR3 nucleotides are TGTGCCAGCAGCTTAGTCGTCTCAGGGTTGGGCACTGAAGCTTTCTTT. Translated, it gives CASSLVVSGLGTEAFF.

This chain uses TRBV10-2 with TRBJ2-3, with D possibly matching TRBD1 (6 bases). Trimming took 7 bases from V and 3 from J, leaving 14 bases between them. Germline values: CDR1 WSHSY, CDR2 SAAADI. This CDR3 contains 14 residues. The CDR3 nucleotides are TGCGCCAGCACCGACAGGAAGCAGACAGATACGCAGTATTTT. Its protein is CASTDRKQTDTQYF.

This rearrangement joins TRBV19 to TRBJ2-3; D perhaps matches TRBD1 (6 bases). Germline CDR1 LNHDA, CDR2 SQIVND (reference sequence). Trimming removed 6 bases from V and 2 bases from J, with 15 bases in between. This CDR3 contains 15 residues. The CDR3 loop is CASRDTGQITDTQYF. The CDR3 DNA reads as TGTGCCAGTAGGGATACGGGACAAATCACAGATACGCAGTATTTT.

The rearrangement links TRBV29-1 to TRBJ1-1, with 8 nucleotides matching TRBD1. The CDR3 loop spans 15 amino acids. Germline loops: CDR1 SQVTM, CDR2 ANQGSEA. The J segment lost 1 base and the V segment lost 7 bases, leaving 11 bases of the junction unmatched. The DNA for the CDR3 is TGCAGCGCCGTCGACAGGGGCAGTAGGAACACTGAAGCTTTCTTT. The encoded protein is CSAVDRGSRNTEAFF. The complete variable domain, with remaining parts taken from reference TRBV29-1 and TRBJ1-1, reads SAVISQKPSRDICQRGTSLTIQCQVDSQVTMMFWYRQQPGQSLTLIATANQGSEATYESGFVIDKFPISRPNLTFSTLTVSNMSPEDSSIYLCSAVDRGSRNTEAFFGQGTRLTVV.

This chain links TRBV4-1 with TRBJ1-4; D is uncertain. V lost 0 bases to trimming and J lost 8 bases, with 13 bases between them. The CDR3 runs 15 residues. CDR1 is MGHRA and CDR2 is YSYEKL in the germline V gene. The CDR3 is CASSQDATIPEKLFF. CDR3 bases: TGCGCCAGCAGCCAAGATGCAACCATCCCGGAAAAACTGTTTTTT.

This clone was observed a single time. The rearrangement links TRBV12-3 or TRBV12-4 to TRBJ1-1; D remains unclear. This CDR3 is 13 amino acids long. Trimming stripped 6 bases from V and 8 bases from J, with 16 bases between. The CDR3 region is CASRFYALGEAFF. CDR3 nucleotide sequence: TGTGCCAGCAGATTTTATGCTCTCGGGGAAGCTTTCTTT.